This T cell receptor (beta chain) was identified during a study of blood T cell repertoires in COVID-19. Study in general: Some COVID-19 samples were acute and others convalescent; all came from the United States, Italy and Spain. PBMCs, B-cell-depleted T cells, or T cells were the source of the cDNA or gDNA that made up the material.

The CDR3 is 17 amino acids. From germline, CDR1 is MDHEN and CDR2 SYDVKM. V was cut by 2 bases and J by 0 bases, with 11 bases left in between. Researchers sorted participants into cohorts using their self-reported clinical history. Symptom resolution, clearance, or two negative PCRs marked the recovered donors of Cohort 3. This clone appeared once. Libraries were prepared by immunoSEQ multiplex PCR; TCRdb keeps only in-frame clonotypes and omits some of them. Among 250,000 or so clones listed, more than 65% were seen once. The rearrangement links TRBV28 to TRBJ2-6; D is undetermined. This sequence was found in a man in his fifties or sixties who had recovered from COVID-19. Sequenced sample: PBMCs or T cells enriched from blood (not recorded which). The CDR3 DNA reads as TGTGCCAGCAGTTTACAGGCCTTCACCTCTGGGGCCAACGTCCTGACTTTC. Protein product: CASSLQAFTSGANVLTF.